This TCR beta chain was identified in a study of response to subunit inactivated influenza vaccine. Study findings and constraints: New T cells are recruited in small numbers by each seasonal influenza vaccination, according to the authors' suggestion.

MiXCR, applied by TCRdb to the RT-PCR reads, yields one record per CDR3 protein. This sample has roughly 500,000 distinct CDR3 sequences, with about 25% found just once. Concerning this clonotype itself: The antigen is not known. Relative to the germline gene, one junction end is altered; a read error may explain this.

The CDR3 loop spans 15 amino acids. This clonotype originated in a man aged 45-65 years who received an inactivated influenza vaccine. The chain uses TRBV12-3 or TRBV12-4 and TRBJ2-7; D possibly uses TRBD1 or TRBD2 (6 bases each). The specimen comprised CD4+ T cells sorted from PBMCs, sampled about 5 days after vaccination. The CDR3 DNA follows: TGTGCCAGCAGTTCCGCCTTGGGGGGCGGGTACGAGCAGTGCTTC. This encodes CASSSALGGGYEQCF.